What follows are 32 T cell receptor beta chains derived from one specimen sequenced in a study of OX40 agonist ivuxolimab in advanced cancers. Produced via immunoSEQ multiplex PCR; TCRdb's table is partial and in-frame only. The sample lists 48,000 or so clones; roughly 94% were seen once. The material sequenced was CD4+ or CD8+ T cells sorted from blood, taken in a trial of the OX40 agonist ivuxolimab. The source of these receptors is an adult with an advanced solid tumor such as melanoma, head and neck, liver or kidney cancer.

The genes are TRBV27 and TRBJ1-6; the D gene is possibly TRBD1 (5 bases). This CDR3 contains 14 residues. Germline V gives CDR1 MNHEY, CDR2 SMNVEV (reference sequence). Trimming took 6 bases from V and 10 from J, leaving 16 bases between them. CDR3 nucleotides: TGTGCCAGCAGACCTCGGGACCGGAGGTCACCCCTCCACTTT. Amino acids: CASRPRDRRSPLHF.

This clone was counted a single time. The CDR3 region has the DNA TGTGCCAGCAGTGAAGTAGGGCTACCAACGACCTACGAGCAGTACTTC. Its protein product is CASSEVGLPTTYEQYF. V is TRBV6-1 and J is TRBJ2-7; D not resolved. Per the germline V gene, CDR1 is MNHNS and CDR2 is SASEGT. This CDR3 is 16 amino acids long. The germline V and J ends were trimmed by 1 base and 2 bases, with 15 bases remaining between them.

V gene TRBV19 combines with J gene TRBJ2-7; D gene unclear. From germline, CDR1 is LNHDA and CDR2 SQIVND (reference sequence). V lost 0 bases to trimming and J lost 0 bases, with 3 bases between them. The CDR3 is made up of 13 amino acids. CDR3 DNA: TGTGCCAGTAGTATAGATCCCTCCTACGAGCAGTACTTC. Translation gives CASSIDPSYEQYF.

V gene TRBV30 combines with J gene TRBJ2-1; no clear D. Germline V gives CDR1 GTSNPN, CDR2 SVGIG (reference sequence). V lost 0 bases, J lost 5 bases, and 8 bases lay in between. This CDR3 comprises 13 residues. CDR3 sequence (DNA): TGTGCCTGGAGTGTACAAAGTGACAATGAGCAGTTCTTC. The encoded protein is CAWSVQSDNEQFF.

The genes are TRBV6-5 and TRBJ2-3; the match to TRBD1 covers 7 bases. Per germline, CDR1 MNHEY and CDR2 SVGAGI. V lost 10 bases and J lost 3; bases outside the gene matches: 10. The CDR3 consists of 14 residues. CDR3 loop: CATRTGYLTDTQYF. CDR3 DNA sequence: TGTGCCACCCGGACAGGATACTTAACAGATACGCAGTATTTT.

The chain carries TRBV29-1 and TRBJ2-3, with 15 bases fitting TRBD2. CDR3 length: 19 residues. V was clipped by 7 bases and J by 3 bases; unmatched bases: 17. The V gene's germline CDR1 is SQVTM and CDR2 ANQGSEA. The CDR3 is CSAVGGLAGGADGTDTQYF. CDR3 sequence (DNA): TGCAGCGCGGTGGGTGGACTAGCGGGAGGGGCCGACGGGACAGATACGCAGTATTTT.

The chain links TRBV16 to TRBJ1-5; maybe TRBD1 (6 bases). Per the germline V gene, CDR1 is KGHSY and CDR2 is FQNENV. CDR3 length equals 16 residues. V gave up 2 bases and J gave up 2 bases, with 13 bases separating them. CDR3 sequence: CASSQRGGYGNQPQHF. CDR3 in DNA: TGTGCCAGCAGCCAAAGAGGGGGGTATGGCAATCAGCCCCAGCATTTT. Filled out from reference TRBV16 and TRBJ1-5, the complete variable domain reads GEEVAQTPKHLVRGEGQKAKLYCAPIKGHSYVFWYQQVLKNEFKFLISFQNENVFDETGMPKERFSAKCLPNSPCSLEIQATKLEDSAVYFCASSQRGGYGNQPQHFGDGTRLSIL.

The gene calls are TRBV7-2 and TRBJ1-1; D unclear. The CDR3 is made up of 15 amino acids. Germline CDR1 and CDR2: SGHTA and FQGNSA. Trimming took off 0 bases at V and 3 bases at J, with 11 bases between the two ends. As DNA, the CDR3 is TGTGCCAGCAGCTTAGCGCAAGGGATGGACACTGAAGCTTTCTTT. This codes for CASSLAQGMDTEAFF.

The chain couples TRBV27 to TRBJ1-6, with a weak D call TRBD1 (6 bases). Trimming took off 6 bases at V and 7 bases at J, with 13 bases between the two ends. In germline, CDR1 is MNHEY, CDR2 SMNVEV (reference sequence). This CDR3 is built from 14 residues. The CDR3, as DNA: TGTGCCAGCAGCTTACAGGGCCCCAATTCACCCCTCCACTTT. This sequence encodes CASSLQGPNSPLHF.

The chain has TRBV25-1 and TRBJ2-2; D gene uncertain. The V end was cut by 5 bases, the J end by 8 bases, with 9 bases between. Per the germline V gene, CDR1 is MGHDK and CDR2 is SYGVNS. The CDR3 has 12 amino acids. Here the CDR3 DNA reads TGTGCCAGCAGTTTTCGGAGAGGGGAGCTGTTTTTT. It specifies CASSFRRGELFF.

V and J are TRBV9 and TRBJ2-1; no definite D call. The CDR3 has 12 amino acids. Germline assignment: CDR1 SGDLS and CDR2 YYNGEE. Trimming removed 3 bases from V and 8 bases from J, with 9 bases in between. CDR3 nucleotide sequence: TGTGCCAGCAGCGGGGTCTCCTATGAGCAGTTCTTC. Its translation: CASSGVSYEQFF.

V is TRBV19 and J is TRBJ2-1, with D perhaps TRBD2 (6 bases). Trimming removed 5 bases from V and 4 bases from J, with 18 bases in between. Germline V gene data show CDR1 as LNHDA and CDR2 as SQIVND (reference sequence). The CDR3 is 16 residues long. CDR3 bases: TGTGCCAGTAGTGTCGGGGCCTGGACTATTTACAATGAGCAGTTCTTC. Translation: CASSVGAWTIYNEQFF.

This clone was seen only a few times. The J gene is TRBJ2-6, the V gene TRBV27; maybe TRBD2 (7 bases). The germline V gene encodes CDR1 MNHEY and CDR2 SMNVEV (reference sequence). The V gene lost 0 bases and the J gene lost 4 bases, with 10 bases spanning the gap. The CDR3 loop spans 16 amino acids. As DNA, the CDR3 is TGTGCCAGCAGTTTATCGGGGGGGGCAGGGGCCAACGTCCTGACTTTC. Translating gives CASSLSGGAGANVLTF.

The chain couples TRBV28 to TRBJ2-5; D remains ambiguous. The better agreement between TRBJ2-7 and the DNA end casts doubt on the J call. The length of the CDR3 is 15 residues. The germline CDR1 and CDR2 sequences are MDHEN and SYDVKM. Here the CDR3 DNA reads TGTGCCAGCAGCCCCCGAACTGCCCAGTCCTACGAGCAGTACTTC. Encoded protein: CASSPRTAQSYEQYF.

This CDR3 reads CASSTGQESDEQYF. The CDR3 bases are TGTGCCAGCAGTACGGGACAGGAGAGCGACGAGCAGTACTTC. The genes are TRBV2 and TRBJ2-7, with 8 nucleotides matching TRBD1. The CDR3 is 14 residues long. V shed 5 bases and J 5 bases; nucleotides not matched to a gene: 8. CDR1 SNHLY and CDR2 FYNNEI come from the germline V gene.

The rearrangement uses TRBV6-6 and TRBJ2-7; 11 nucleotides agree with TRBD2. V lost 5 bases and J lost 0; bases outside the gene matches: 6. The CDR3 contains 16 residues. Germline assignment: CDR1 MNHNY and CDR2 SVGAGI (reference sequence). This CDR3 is CASSAETSGISYEQYF. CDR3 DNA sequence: TGTGCCAGCAGTGCTGAGACTAGCGGGATCTCCTACGAGCAGTACTTC.

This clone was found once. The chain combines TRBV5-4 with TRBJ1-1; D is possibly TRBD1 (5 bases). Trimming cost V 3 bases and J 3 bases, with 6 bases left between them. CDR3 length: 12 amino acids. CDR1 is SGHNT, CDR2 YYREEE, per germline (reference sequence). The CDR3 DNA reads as TGTGCCAGCAGCTGGGGGTACACTGAAGCTTTCTTT. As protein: CASSWGYTEAFF.

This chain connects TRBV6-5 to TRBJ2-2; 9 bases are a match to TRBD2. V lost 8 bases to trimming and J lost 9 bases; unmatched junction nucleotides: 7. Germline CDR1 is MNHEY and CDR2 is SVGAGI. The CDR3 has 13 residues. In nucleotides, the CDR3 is TGTGCCAGCTCCTGGACTAGCGAGCGGGAGCTGTTTTTT. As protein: CASSWTSERELFF.

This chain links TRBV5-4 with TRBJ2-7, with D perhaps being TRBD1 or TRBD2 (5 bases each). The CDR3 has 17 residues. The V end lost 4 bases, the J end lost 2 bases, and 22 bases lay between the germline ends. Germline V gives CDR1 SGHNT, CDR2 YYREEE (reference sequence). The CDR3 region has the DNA TGTGCCAGCAGCCCATCGTGGGGCCGGGACGGACCCTACGAGCAGTACTTC. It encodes CASSPSWGRDGPYEQYF.

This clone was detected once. CDR3 sequence: CASKDQGARARQYF. In DNA form, the CDR3 reads TGTGCCAGCAAAGATCAGGGGGCTAGGGCGCGCCAGTACTTC. The chain carries TRBV28 and TRBJ2-7; 8 bases map to TRBD1. The CDR3 is 14 amino acids. Germline trimming cut 7 bases from V and 10 bases from J; bases unmatched to any gene: 15. Germline V lookup: CDR1 MDHEN, CDR2 SYDVKM. Together with reference TRBV28 and TRBJ2-7, the CDR3 gives the full variable domain: DVKVTQSSRYLVKRTGEKVFLECVQDMDHENMFWYRQDPGLGLRLIYFSYDVKMKEKGDIPEGYSVSREKKERFSLILESASTNQTSMYLCASKDQGARARQYFGPGTRLTVT.

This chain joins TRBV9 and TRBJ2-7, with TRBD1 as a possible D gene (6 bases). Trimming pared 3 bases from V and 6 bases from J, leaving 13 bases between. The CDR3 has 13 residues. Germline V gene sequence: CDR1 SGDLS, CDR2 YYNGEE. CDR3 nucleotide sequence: TGTGCCAGCAGCGGACGAACAGGGACCGAGCAGTACTTC. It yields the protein CASSGRTGTEQYF. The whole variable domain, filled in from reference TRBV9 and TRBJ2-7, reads DSGVTQTPKHLITATGQRVTLRCSPRSGDLSVYWYQQSLDQGLQFLIQYYNGEERAKGNILERFSAQQFPDLHSELNLSSLELGDSALYFCASSGRTGTEQYFGPGTRLTVT.

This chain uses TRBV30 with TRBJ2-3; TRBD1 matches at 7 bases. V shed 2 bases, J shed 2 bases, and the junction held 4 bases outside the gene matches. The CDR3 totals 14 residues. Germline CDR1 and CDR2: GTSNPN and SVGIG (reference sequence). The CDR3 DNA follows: TGTGCCTGGAGTCGAGGGGGCCTCACAGATACGCAGTATTTT. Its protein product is CAWSRGGLTDTQYF.

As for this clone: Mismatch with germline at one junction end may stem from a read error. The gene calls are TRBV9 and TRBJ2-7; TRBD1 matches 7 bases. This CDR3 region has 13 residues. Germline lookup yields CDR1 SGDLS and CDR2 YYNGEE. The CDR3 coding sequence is TGTGCCAGCAGGGTAGGACAGGACTACGAGCAGTACTTC. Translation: CASRVGQDYEQYF.

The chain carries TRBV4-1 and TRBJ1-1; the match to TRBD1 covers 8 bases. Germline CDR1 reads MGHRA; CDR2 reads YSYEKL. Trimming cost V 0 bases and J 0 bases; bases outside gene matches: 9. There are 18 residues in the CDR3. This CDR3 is CASSQDPQGARMNTEAFF. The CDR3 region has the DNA TGCGCCAGCAGCCAAGATCCCCAGGGGGCTCGTATGAACACTGAAGCTTTCTTT.

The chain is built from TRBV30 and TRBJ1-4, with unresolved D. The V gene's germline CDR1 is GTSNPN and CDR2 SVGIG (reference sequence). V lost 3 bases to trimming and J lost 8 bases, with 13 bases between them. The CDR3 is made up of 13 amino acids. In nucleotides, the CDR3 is TGTGCCTGGAGGGGGTCGGAGGGCGAAAAACTGTTTTTT. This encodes CAWRGSEGEKLFF.

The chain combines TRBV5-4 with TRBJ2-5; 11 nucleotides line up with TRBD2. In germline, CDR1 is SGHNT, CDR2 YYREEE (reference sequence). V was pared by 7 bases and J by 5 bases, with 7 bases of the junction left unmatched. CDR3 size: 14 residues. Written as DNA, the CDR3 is TGTGCCAGCTTACTAGCGGGAGCAGGCGAGACCCAGTACTTC. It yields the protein CASLLAGAGETQYF.

In nucleotides, the CDR3 is TGTGCCAGCAGCTTTAAGGCTGATCAAACAGGGGTGGGTGAAAAACTGTTTTTT. As protein: CASSFKADQTGVGEKLFF. J is TRBJ1-4 and V is TRBV7-9; 7 positions match TRBD1. Germline V gives CDR1 SEHNR, CDR2 FQNEAQ (reference sequence). V lost 3 bases to trimming and J lost 7 bases; unmatched junction nucleotides: 17. This CDR3 comprises 18 residues.

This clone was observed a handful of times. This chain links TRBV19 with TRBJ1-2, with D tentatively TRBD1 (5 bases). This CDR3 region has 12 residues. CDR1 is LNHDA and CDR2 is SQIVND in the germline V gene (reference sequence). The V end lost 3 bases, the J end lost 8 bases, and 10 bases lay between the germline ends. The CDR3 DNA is TGTGCCAGTAGTATCGGGGCAAGGGGCTACACCTTC. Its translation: CASSIGARGYTF.

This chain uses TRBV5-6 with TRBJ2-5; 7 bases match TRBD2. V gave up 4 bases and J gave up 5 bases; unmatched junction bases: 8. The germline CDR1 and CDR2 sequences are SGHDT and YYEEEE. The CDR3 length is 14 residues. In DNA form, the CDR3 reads TGTGCCAGCAGCGTCCTGGCGGGAGACGAGACCCAGTACTTC. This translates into CASSVLAGDETQYF. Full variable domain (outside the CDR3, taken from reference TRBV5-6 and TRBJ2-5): DAGVTQSPTHLIKTRGQQVTLRCSPKSGHDTVSWYQQALGQGPQFIFQYYEEEERQRGNFPDRFSGHQFPNYSSELNVNALLLGDSALYLCASSVLAGDETQYFGPGTRLLVL.

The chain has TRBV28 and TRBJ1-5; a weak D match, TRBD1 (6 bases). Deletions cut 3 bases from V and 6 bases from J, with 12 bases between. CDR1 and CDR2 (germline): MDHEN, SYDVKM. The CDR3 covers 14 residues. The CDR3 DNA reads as TGTGCCAGCAGTTTCCCAGGGGAGAGTCAGCCCCAGCATTTT. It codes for CASSFPGESQPQHF.

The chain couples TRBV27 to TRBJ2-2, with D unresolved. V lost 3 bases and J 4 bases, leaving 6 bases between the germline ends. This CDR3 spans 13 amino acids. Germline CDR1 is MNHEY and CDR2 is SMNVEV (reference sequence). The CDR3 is CASSFRVTGELFF. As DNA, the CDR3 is TGTGCCAGCAGTTTCCGTGTCACCGGGGAGCTGTTTTTT.

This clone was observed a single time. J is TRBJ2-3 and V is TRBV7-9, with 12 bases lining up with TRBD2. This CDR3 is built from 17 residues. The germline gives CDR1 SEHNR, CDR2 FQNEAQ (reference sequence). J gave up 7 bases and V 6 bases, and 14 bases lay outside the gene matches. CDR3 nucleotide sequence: TGTGCCAGCAGTATGACTAGCGGGAGCACTTTTTTGAATACGCAGTATTTT. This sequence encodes CASSMTSGSTFLNTQYF.